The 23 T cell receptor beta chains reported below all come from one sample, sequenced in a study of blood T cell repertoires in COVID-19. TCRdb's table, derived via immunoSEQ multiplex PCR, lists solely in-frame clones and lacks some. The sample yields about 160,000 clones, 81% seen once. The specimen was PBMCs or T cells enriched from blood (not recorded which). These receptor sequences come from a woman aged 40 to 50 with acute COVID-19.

CDR3 DNA: TGTGCCAGCAGCTCCTCGGGACTAGCGGGAGTAGGAGAGACCCAGTACTTC. Its translation is CASSSSGLAGVGETQYF. The V gene is TRBV5-6, the J gene TRBJ2-5, with 14 nucleotides matching TRBD2. The junction had 8 bases not matched to a gene; V was cut back by 3 bases and J by 4 bases. Germline V gene lookup returns CDR1 SGHDT and CDR2 YYEEEE. The CDR3 is 17 amino acids.

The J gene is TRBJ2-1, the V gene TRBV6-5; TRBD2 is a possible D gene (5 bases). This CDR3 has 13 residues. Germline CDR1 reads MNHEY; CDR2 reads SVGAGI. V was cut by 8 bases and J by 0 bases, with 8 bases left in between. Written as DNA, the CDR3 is TGTGCCAGCGGGAGCAGCTCCTACAATGAGCAGTTCTTC. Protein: CASGSSSYNEQFF.

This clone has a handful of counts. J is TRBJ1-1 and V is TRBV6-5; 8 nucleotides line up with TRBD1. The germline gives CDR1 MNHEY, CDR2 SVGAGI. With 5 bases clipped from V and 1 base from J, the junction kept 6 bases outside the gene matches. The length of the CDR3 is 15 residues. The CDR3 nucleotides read TGTGCCAGCAGTCCGAGAGACAGGGGGAACACTGAAGCTTTCTTT. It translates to CASSPRDRGNTEAFF.

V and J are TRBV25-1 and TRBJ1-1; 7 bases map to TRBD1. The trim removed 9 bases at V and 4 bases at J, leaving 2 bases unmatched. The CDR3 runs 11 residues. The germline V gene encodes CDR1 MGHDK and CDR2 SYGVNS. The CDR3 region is CASHRGTEAFF. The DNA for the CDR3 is TGTGCCAGTCACAGGGGCACTGAAGCTTTCTTT.

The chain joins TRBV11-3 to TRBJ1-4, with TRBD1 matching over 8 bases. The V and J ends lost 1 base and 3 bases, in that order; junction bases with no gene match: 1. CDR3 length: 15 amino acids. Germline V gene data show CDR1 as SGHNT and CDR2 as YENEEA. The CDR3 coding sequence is TGTGCCAGCAGCTTAGGGGGACAGGCTAATGAAAAACTGTTTTTT. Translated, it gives CASSLGGQANEKLFF. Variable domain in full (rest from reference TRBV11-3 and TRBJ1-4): EAGVVQSPRYKIIEKKQPVAFWCNPISGHNTLYWYLQNLGQGPELLIRYENEEAVDDSQLPKDRFSAERLKGVDSTLKIQPAELGDSAVYLCASSLGGQANEKLFFGSGTQLSVL.

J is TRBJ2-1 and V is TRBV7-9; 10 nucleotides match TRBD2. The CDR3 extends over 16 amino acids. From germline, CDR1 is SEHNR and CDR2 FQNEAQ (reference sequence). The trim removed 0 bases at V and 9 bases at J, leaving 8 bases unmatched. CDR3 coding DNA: TGTGCCAGCAGCTTAGCGTCTAGCGGGGGCTTAGGTGAGCAGTTCTTC. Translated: CASSLASSGGLGEQFF.

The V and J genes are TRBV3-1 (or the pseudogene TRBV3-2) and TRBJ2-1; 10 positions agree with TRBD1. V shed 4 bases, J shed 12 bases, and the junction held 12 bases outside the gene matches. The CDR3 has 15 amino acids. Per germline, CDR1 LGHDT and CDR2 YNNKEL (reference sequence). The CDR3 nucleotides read TGTGCCAGCAGCCCAGATCCGGGACAGGGGTGGGGGCAGTTCTTC. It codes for CASSPDPGQGWGQFF.

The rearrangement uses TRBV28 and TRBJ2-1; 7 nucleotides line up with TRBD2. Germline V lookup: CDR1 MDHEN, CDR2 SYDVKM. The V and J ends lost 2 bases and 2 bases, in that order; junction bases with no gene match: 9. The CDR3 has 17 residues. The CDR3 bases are TGTGCCAGCAGTTTAACCCCGGGAGCGGGAACCTACAATGAGCAGTTCTTC. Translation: CASSLTPGAGTYNEQFF.

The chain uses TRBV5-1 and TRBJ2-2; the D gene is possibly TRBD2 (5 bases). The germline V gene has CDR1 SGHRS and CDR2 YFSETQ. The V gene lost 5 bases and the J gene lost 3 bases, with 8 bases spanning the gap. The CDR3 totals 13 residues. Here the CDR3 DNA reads TGCGCCAGCAGACTAGACTACACCGGGGAGCTGTTTTTT. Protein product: CASRLDYTGELFF.

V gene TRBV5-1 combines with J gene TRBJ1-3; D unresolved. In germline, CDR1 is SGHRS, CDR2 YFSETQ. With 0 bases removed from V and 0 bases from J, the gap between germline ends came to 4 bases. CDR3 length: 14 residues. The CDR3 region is CASSLESSGNTIYF. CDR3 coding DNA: TGCGCCAGCAGCTTGGAGAGCTCTGGAAACACCATATATTTT.

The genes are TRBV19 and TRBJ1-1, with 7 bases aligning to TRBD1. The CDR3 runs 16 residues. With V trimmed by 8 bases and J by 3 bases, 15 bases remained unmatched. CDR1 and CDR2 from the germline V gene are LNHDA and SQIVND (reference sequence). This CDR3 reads CASAPNRGKGDTEAFF. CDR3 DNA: TGTGCCAGTGCCCCGAACAGGGGTAAGGGAGACACTGAAGCTTTCTTT.

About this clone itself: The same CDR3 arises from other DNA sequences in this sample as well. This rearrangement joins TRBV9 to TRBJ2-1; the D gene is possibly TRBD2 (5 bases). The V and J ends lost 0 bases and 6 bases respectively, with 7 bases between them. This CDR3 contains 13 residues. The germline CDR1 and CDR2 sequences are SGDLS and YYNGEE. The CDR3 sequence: CASSVGLANEQFF. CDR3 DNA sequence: TGTGCCAGCAGCGTAGGGCTAGCCAATGAGCAGTTCTTC.

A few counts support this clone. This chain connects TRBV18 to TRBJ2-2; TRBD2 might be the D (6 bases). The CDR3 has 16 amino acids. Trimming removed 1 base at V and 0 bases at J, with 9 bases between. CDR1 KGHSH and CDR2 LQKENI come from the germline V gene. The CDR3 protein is CASSPRRDSNTGELFF. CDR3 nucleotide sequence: TGTGCCAGCTCACCACGAAGGGACTCGAACACCGGGGAGCTGTTTTTT.

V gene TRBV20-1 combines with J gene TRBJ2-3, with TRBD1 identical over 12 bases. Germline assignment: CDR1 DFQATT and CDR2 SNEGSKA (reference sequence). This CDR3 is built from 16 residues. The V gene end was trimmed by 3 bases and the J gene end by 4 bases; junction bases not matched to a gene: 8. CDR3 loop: CSASSRDRGRSDTQYF. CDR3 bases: TGCAGTGCTAGTTCACGGGACAGGGGGCGATCAGATACGCAGTATTTT.

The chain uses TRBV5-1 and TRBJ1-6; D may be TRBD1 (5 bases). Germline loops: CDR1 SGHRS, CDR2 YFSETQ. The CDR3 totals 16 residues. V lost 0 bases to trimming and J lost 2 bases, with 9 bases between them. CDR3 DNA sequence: TGCGCCAGCAGCTTGGAGGGGAGGACCTATAATTCACCCCTCCACTTT. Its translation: CASSLEGRTYNSPLHF.

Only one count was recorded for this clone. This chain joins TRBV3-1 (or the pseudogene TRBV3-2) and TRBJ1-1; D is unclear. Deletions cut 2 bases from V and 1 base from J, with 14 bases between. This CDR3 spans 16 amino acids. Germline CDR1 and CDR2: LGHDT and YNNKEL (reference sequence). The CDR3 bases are TGTGCCAGCAGCCAACCACTCGGGATGGGGAACACTGAAGCTTTCTTT. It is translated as CASSQPLGMGNTEAFF.

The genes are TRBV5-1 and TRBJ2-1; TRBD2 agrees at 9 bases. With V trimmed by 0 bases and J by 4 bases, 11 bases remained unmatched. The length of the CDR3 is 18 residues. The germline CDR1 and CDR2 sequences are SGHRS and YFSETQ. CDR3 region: CASSLEPTSGTSYNEQFF. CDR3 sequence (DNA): TGCGCCAGCAGCTTGGAGCCGACTAGCGGAACATCTTACAATGAGCAGTTCTTC.

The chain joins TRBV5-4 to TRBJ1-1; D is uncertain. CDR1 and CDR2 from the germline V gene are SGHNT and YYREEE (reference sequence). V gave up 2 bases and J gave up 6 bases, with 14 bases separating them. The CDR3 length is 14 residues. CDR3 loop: CASSLTVEEAEAFF. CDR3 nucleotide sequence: TGTGCCAGCAGCTTAACAGTAGAGGAGGCTGAAGCTTTCTTT.

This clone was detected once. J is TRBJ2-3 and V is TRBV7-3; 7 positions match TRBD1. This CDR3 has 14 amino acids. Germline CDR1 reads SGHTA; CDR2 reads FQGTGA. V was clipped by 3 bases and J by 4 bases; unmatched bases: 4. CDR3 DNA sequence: TGTGCCAGCAGCTTGGACAGGATGCCAGATACGCAGTATTTT. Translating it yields CASSLDRMPDTQYF.

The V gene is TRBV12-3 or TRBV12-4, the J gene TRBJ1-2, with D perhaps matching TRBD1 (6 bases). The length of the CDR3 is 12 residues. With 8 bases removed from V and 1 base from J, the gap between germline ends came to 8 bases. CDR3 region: CASGQINYGYTF. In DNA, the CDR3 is TGTGCCAGCGGACAGATTAACTATGGCTACACCTTC.

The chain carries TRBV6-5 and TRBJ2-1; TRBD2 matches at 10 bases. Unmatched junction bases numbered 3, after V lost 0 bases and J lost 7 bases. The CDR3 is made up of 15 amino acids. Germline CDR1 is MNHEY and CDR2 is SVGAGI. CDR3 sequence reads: CASSYSSGRKNEQFF. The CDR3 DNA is TGTGCCAGCAGTTACTCTAGCGGGAGGAAAAATGAGCAGTTCTTC.

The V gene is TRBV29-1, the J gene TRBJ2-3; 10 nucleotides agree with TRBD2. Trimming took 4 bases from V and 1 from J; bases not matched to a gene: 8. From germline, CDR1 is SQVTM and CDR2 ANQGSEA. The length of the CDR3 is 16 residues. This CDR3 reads CSVVPPSGRGTDTQYF. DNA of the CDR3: TGCAGCGTTGTCCCCCCTAGCGGGAGAGGCACAGATACGCAGTATTTT.

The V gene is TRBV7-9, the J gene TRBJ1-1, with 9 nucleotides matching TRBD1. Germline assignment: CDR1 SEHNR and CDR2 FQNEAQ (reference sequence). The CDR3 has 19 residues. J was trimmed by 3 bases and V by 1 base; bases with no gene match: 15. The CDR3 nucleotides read TGTGCCAGCAGCTTAGACTTCGTACAGGGGGCGAGGGGGTACACTGAAGCTTTCTTT. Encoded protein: CASSLDFVQGARGYTEAFF.